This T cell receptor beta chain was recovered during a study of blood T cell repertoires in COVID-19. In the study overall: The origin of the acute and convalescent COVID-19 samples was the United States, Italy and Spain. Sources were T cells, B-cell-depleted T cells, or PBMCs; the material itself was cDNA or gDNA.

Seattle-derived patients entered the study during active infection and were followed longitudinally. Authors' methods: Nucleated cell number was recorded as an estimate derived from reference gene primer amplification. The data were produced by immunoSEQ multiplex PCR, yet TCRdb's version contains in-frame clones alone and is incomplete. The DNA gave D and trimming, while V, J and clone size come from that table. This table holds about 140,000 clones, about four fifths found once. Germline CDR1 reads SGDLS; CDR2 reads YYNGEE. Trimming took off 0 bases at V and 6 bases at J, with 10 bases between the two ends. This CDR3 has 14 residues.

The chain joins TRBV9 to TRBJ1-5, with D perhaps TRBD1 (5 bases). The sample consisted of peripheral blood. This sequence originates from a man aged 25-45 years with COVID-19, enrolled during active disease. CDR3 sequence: CASSVGIGGQPQHF. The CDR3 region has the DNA TGTGCCAGCAGCGTAGGAATCGGGGGTCAGCCCCAGCATTTT.